These 11 T cell receptor beta chains were all obtained from the same sample, sequenced in a study of neurological immune-mediated disorders. TCRdb ran MiXCR on the 5' RACE reads and lists one entry per CDR3 protein. The sample holds approximately 32,000 distinct CDR3 sequences, under 7.5% seen once. The sequencing sample was made of PBMCs. The receptors stem from a woman aged 40 to 50 in good health.

In this sample, this clonotype turned up many times. The chain employs TRBV9 and TRBJ2-5; the D is unclear. Germline CDR1 reads SGDLS; CDR2 reads YYNGEE. Trimming took off 4 bases at V and 2 bases at J, with 6 bases between the two ends. The CDR3 sequence is 12 residues long. The CDR3 bases are TGTGCCAGCAGCCTGGATCAAGAGACCCAGTACTTC. This encodes CASSLDQETQYF.

This clonotype was detected ten times or more. J is TRBJ2-3 and V is TRBV12-3 or TRBV12-4, with D possibly TRBD2 on 6 matching bases. V lost 6 bases and J lost 3, with 19 bases in between. The CDR3 loop spans 16 amino acids. The CDR3: CASSRLAGRNTDTQYF. The CDR3 bases are TGTGCCAGCAGCCGGCTTGCGGGACGGAATACAGATACGCAGTATTTT.

This clonotype was observed at least ten times. This chain links TRBV5-1 with TRBJ2-3; D is unclear. V was cut by 4 bases and J by 2 bases, with 23 bases left in between. CDR1 and CDR2 (germline): SGHRS, YFSETQ. This CDR3 is 18 amino acids long. The CDR3 DNA sequence: TGCGCCAGCAGCGCATTGGGCCGTGGCGGAGCCCTCACAGATACGCAGTATTTT. Amino acids: CASSALGRGGALTDTQYF.

This clonotype was observed many times. V is TRBV7-6 and J is TRBJ2-2, with a weak D call TRBD2 (5 bases). Germline V gene sequence: CDR1 SGHVS, CDR2 FNYEAQ. CDR3 size: 13 residues. The V end was cut by 5 bases, the J end by 6 bases, with 10 bases between. Here the CDR3 DNA reads TGTGCCAGCAGCCCCGACGGGGCCGGGGAGCTGTTTTTT. Its translation: CASSPDGAGELFF.

This clonotype has a count of ten or more. The chain combines TRBV7-9 with TRBJ1-1; D remains unclear. This CDR3 is built from 12 residues. Germline V gene lookup returns CDR1 SEHNR and CDR2 FQNEAQ (reference sequence). V dropped 5 bases and J dropped 10 bases, with 14 bases sitting between them. The CDR3 region has the DNA TGTGCCAGCAGCCCCTCGGGGTTCGGAGCTTTCTTT. Encoded protein: CASSPSGFGAFF.

This clonotype has ten or more counts. The rearrangement links TRBV5-1 to TRBJ2-2; D is possibly TRBD1 or TRBD2 (6 bases each). Between the trimmed V and J ends, which lost 3 bases and 3 bases, there was a span of 12 bases. The CDR3 sequence is 15 residues long. Per the germline V gene, CDR1 is SGHRS and CDR2 is YFSETQ. The CDR3 nucleotides read TGCGCCAGCAGCTACAGGGACTTCTACACCGGGGAGCTGTTTTTT. Amino acid sequence: CASSYRDFYTGELFF.

The chain is built from TRBV7-9 and TRBJ2-2, with D hard to call. The CDR3 contains 16 residues. CDR1 SEHNR and CDR2 FQNEAQ come from the germline V gene (reference sequence). Trimming shortened V by 3 bases and J by 0 bases, and 11 bases separated the two germline ends. The CDR3 sequence is CASSFLVRPNTGELFF. The DNA for the CDR3 is TGTGCCAGCAGCTTTCTAGTCAGACCGAACACCGGGGAGCTGTTTTTT.

There are many counts of this clonotype. In DNA form, the CDR3 reads TGTGCCAGCAGTACCGGGACGAGCGCCCCCGAGCAGTACTTC. It encodes CASSTGTSAPEQYF. V usage is TRBV28 and J usage is TRBJ2-7, with D perhaps assigned TRBD1 or TRBD2 (5 bases each). V dropped 5 bases and J dropped 6 bases, with 17 bases sitting between them. The CDR3 consists of 14 residues. CDR1 and CDR2 (germline): MDHEN, SYDVKM. The full variable domain, in which reference TRBV28 and TRBJ2-7 provide the parts outside the CDR3, is DVKVTQSSRYLVKRTGEKVFLECVQDMDHENMFWYRQDPGLGLRLIYFSYDVKMKEKGDIPEGYSVSREKKERFSLILESASTNQTSMYLCASSTGTSAPEQYFGPGTRLTVT.

This clonotype was observed at least ten times. V is TRBV20-1 and J is TRBJ2-1; TRBD2 is a possible D gene (7 bases). CDR1 is DFQATT and CDR2 is SNEGSKA in the germline V gene (reference sequence). The CDR3 is made up of 15 amino acids. The V end was cut by 2 bases, the J end by 7 bases, with 18 bases between. CDR3 region: CSARIRGAGFNEQFF. As DNA, the CDR3 is TGCAGTGCTAGAATCCGGGGGGCCGGGTTTAATGAGCAGTTCTTC.

This clonotype occurred many times. The V and J genes are TRBV12-3 or TRBV12-4 and TRBJ2-2; either TRBD1 or TRBD2 may supply D (5 bases each). Between the trimmed V and J ends, which lost 6 bases and 2 bases, there was a span of 10 bases. The CDR3 runs 14 residues. The CDR3 sequence: CASRERGNTGELFF. CDR3 nucleotide sequence: TGTGCCAGCAGGGAGAGGGGAAACACCGGGGAGCTGTTTTTT.

Ten or more counts support this clonotype. The rearrangement joins TRBV21-1 to TRBJ2-2; no check of the table's D call, TRBD1, against the DNA was made. TRBV21-1 is assigned pseudogene status. The CDR3 has 19 residues. CDR3 DNA sequence: TGTGCCAGCAGCAAATTATTTAGGTTTTTCCAGGGGAACACCGGGGAGCTGTTTTTT. Translated: CASSKLFRFFQGNTGELFF.